Given below is one T cell receptor (beta chain) in context. The sample is drawn from a study of blood T cell repertoires in COVID-19. Study as a whole: Donors in the United States, Italy and Spain gave samples during acute or convalescent COVID-19. Nucleic acid was either cDNA or gDNA, and it came from T cells, B-cell-depleted T cells, or PBMCs.

V lost 5 bases, J lost 1 base, and 13 bases stayed unmatched. The CDR3 covers 17 residues. CDR1 and CDR2 from the germline V gene are SNHLY and FYNNEI. As originally analysed: Amplification from reference gene primers served as the basis for estimated nucleated cell counts. Generated by immunoSEQ multiplex PCR, the TCRdb table keeps only in-frame clones and is missing some. V and J calls plus clone size are reproduced from that table; the DNA served to infer D and trimming. The sample consists of 200,000 to 300,000 clones, around 90% of them appearing once. This sequence joins TRBV2 and TRBJ2-7, with 8 positions matching TRBD1. The sequence was collected from a human donor in a cohort sampled during active COVID-19. Sequencing was performed on peripheral blood. CDR3 loop: CASSLGSGQGLSYEQYF. DNA for the CDR3: TGTGCCAGCAGTTTAGGGTCCGGACAGGGCCTATCCTACGAGCAGTACTTC.